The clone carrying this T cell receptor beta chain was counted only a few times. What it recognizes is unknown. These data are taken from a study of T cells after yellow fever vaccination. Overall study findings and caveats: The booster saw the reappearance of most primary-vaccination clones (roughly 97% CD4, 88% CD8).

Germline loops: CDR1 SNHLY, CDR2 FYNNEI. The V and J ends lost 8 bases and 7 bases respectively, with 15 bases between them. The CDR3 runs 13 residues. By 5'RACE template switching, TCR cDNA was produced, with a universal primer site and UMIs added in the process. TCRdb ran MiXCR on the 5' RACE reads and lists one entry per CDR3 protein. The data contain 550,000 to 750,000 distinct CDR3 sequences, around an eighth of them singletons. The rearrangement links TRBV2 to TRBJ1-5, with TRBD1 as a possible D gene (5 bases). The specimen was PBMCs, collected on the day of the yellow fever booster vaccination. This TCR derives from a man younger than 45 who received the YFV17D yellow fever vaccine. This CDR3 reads CASQMGPWQPQHF. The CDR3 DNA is TGTGCCAGCCAGATGGGGCCTTGGCAGCCCCAGCATTTT.